The sequence of this T cell receptor (beta chain) was determined in a study of T cell responses to AZD1222 COVID-19 vaccine. Concerning this clone itself: Its antigen is currently unknown.

Profiled with immunoSEQ multiplex PCR; TCRdb holds only in-frame clones, not every one. The sample records 120,000 to 150,000 clones, 85% to 95% being singletons. Study-wide results and caveats: No repertoire was sampled before or during the peak T cell response, only after it.

The CDR3 has 11 amino acids. Deletions cut 4 bases from V and 4 bases from J, with 2 bases between. Per the germline V gene, CDR1 is SGHNT and CDR2 is YYREEE (reference sequence). The clonotype originates from an adult in good health. The starting material was peripheral blood, obtained on day 0 of AZD1222 vaccination. The chain recombines TRBV5-4 with TRBJ2-2; D unclear. The CDR3 here is CASSTTGELFF. The CDR3 nucleotides read TGTGCCAGCAGCACCACCGGGGAGCTGTTTTTT. Looking up the rest from reference TRBV5-4 and TRBJ2-2 gives the full variable domain: ETGVTQSPTHLIKTRGQQVTLRCSSQSGHNTVSWYQQALGQGPQFIFQYYREEENGRGNFPPRFSGLQFPNYSSELNVNALELDDSALYLCASSTTGELFFGEGSRLTVL.